Listed here is a single T cell receptor beta chain. This entry belongs to a study of blood T cell repertoires in COVID-19. Using immunoSEQ multiplex PCR, the repertoire was profiled, and TCRdb retains in-frame clones only, with some absent. The repertoire holds some 250,000 clones, with 88% as singletons. The CDR3 loop spans 14 amino acids. Losses at the gene ends were 7 bases for V and 3 bases for J; bases not matched to a gene: 5. Germline values: CDR1 LNHDA, CDR2 SQIVND (reference sequence). The receptor's source is a woman in her thirties with acute or convalescent COVID-19. V is TRBV19 and J is TRBJ1-2, with 10 bases that match TRBD1. Source material: peripheral blood. In DNA, the CDR3 is TGTGCCAGTACCAAGACAGGGGGCGACTATGGCTACACCTTC. Translation: CASTKTGGDYGYTF.